These 12 T cell receptor beta chains originate from one sample sequenced in a study of blood T cell repertoires in COVID-19. TCRdb's copy holds only in-frame clones and misses some; the assay was immunoSEQ multiplex PCR. The table records roughly 180,000 clones, 75% to 85% of them present only once. The sample consisted of PBMCs or T cells enriched from blood (not recorded which). These receptors were obtained from a man aged 40-49 years who had recovered from COVID-19.

The genes are TRBV6-5 and TRBJ1-1, with TRBD1 matching 9 bases. The junction had 8 bases not matched to a gene; V was cut back by 6 bases and J by 3 bases. There are 15 residues in the CDR3. Germline CDR1 MNHEY, CDR2 SVGAGI. DNA for the CDR3: TGTGCCAGCAGGGGACCGGGACAGGGTGACACTGAAGCTTTCTTT. Its translation is CASRGPGQGDTEAFF.

This chain connects TRBV7-2 to TRBJ2-4; 7 nucleotides agree with TRBD2. Losses at the gene ends were 4 bases for V and 6 bases for J; bases not matched to a gene: 9. This CDR3 has 15 residues. Germline V CDR1 and CDR2: SGHTA, FQGNSA. The CDR3 sequence is CASSYGGRIGNIQYF. The DNA of the CDR3 is TGTGCCAGCAGCTACGGCGGGAGAATCGGAAACATTCAGTACTTC.

The J gene is TRBJ2-3, the V gene TRBV30; 8 bases are a match to TRBD1. This CDR3 comprises 13 residues. Germline V gives CDR1 GTSNPN, CDR2 SVGIG (reference sequence). V dropped 5 bases and J dropped 2; count of bases not matched to a gene: 3. This CDR3 reads CAWLDRDTDTQYF. DNA for the CDR3: TGTGCCTGGCTGGACAGGGACACAGATACGCAGTATTTT.

This chain connects TRBV5-1 to TRBJ1-4; D gene ambiguous. The CDR3 sequence is 15 residues long. CDR1 and CDR2 (germline): SGHRS, YFSETQ. Trimming cost V 5 bases and J 0 bases, with 11 bases left between them. Here the CDR3 reads CASSYGAATNEKLFF. DNA for the CDR3: TGCGCCAGCAGTTATGGTGCGGCAACTAATGAAAAACTGTTTTTT.

This clone was seen a handful of times. The chain uses TRBV2 and TRBJ1-1, with 7 nucleotides matching TRBD1. The CDR3 has 17 residues. After removal of 6 bases from V and 4 bases from J, the junction contained 17 bases not matched to a gene. Germline V gene data show CDR1 as SNHLY and CDR2 as FYNNEI. In nucleotides, the CDR3 is TGTGCCAGCAGCGTCGACAGGGTAGGATCAACAAGCACTGAAGCTTTCTTT. Its protein is CASSVDRVGSTSTEAFF. The full variable domain, in which reference TRBV2 and TRBJ1-1 provide the parts outside the CDR3, is EPEVTQTPSHQVTQMGQEVILRCVPISNHLYFYWYRQILGQKVEFLVSFYNNEISEKSEIFDDQFSVERPDGSNFTLKIRSTKLEDSAMYFCASSVDRVGSTSTEAFFGQGTRLTVV.

This clone appeared once. The chain employs TRBV4-1 and TRBJ2-1; 7 positions agree with TRBD1. Germline values: CDR1 MGHRA, CDR2 YSYEKL. V was pared by 4 bases and J by 7 bases, with 1 base of the junction left unmatched. CDR3 length: 12 amino acids. This chain's CDR3 is CASSLQGNEQFF. The CDR3 DNA is TGCGCCAGCAGCCTACAGGGGAATGAGCAGTTCTTC.

This clone has a single count. V is TRBV10-3 and J is TRBJ2-5; possible D gene TRBD2, 5 bases. Between the trimmed V and J ends, which lost 2 bases and 0 bases, there was a span of 10 bases. The CDR3 loop spans 15 amino acids. The germline V gene encodes CDR1 ENHRY and CDR2 SYGVKD. The CDR3 DNA follows: TGTGCCATCAGTGAGCTCGCCGGGAACCAAGAGACCCAGTACTTC. This translates into CAISELAGNQETQYF.

The table lists this clone with a count of one. This sequence joins TRBV7-2 and TRBJ2-7; 7 positions agree with TRBD2. The V segment lost 5 bases and the J segment 2 bases; nucleotides outside the gene matches: 12. Germline-derived CDR1 and CDR2 are SGHTA and FQGNSA. The CDR3 is 16 amino acids. The CDR3 sequence: CASSAMGGGLPYEQYF. The CDR3 DNA reads TGTGCCAGCAGCGCTATGGGGGGGGGTCTCCCCTACGAGCAGTACTTC.

The V gene is TRBV5-4, the J gene TRBJ1-5; D is unresolved. The V end lost 4 bases, the J end lost 3 bases, and 8 bases lay between the germline ends. This CDR3 has 13 amino acids. Germline V gives CDR1 SGHNT, CDR2 YYREEE (reference sequence). In DNA, the CDR3 is TGTGCCAGCAGCCCGGAGGTCAATCAGCCCCAGCATTTT. Protein sequence: CASSPEVNQPQHF.

This chain links TRBV3-1 (or the pseudogene TRBV3-2) with TRBJ2-1; no clear D. CDR3 length equals 13 residues. V was trimmed by 4 bases and J by 11 bases, leaving 15 bases between them. The germline CDR1 and CDR2 sequences are LGHDT and YNNKEL (reference sequence). For the CDR3, the DNA is TGTGCCAGCAGCCTTGCCCGTTCTAGGAAGCAGTTCTTC. It yields the protein CASSLARSRKQFF.

This chain uses TRBV19 with TRBJ2-7; maybe TRBD2 (5 bases). Looked up from germline, CDR1 is LNHDA and CDR2 is SQIVND (reference sequence). Trimming left V 5 bases short and J 3 bases short, with 14 bases between. The CDR3 length is 14 residues. The CDR3 nucleotides are TGTGCCAGTAGTCCTCGAGAGGGAAGCTACGAGCAGTACTTC. Protein product: CASSPREGSYEQYF. Based on the CDR3 plus reference TRBV19 and TRBJ2-7, the full variable domain is DGGITQSPKYLFRKEGQNVTLSCEQNLNHDAMYWYRQDPGQGLRLIYYSQIVNDFQKGDIAEGYSVSREKKESFPLTVTSAQKNPTAFYLCASSPREGSYEQYFGPGTRLTVT.

The chain combines TRBV6-4 with TRBJ2-2; possibly TRBD2 for D (6 bases). In germline, CDR1 is MRHNA, CDR2 SNTAGT. The V and J ends lost 4 bases and 4 bases respectively, with 10 bases between them. CDR3 length: 14 residues. CDR3 loop: CASSAGLFTGELFF. The CDR3 DNA reads as TGTGCCAGCAGTGCGGGACTTTTCACCGGGGAGCTGTTTTTT.